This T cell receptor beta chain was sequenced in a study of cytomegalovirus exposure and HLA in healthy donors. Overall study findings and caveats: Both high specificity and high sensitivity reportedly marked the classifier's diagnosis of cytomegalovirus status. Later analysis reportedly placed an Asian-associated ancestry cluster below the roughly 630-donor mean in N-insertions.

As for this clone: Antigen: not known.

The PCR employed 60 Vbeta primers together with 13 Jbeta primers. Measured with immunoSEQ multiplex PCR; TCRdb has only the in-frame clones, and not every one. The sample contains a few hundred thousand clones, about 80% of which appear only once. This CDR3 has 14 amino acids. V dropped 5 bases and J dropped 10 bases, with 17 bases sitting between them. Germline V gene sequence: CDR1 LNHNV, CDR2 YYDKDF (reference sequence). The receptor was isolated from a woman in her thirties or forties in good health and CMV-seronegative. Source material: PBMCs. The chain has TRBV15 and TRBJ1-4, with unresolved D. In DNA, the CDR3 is TGTGCCACCAGCTCTCTGCCTTCGTTCGGAAAACTGTTTTTT. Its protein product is CATSSLPSFGKLFF. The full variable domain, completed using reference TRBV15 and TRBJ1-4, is DAMVIQNPRYQVTQFGKPVTLSCSQTLNHNVMYWYQQKSSQAPKLLFHYYDKDFNNEADTPDNFQSRRPNTSFCFLDIRSPGLGDTAMYLCATSSLPSFGKLFFGSGTQLSVL.